The 24 T cell receptor beta chains in this list originate from one sample, sequenced in a study of T cell responses to AZD1222 COVID-19 vaccine. The data were produced by immunoSEQ multiplex PCR, yet TCRdb's version contains in-frame clones alone and is incomplete. The sample carries tens of thousands of clones, around 92% recorded once. Sequencing was performed on peripheral blood, taken on day 0 of AZD1222 vaccination. These receptors were taken from an adult in good health.

The V gene is TRBV7-9, the J gene TRBJ2-1; D perhaps matches TRBD2 (5 bases). The CDR3 contains 14 residues. CDR1 and CDR2 (germline): SEHNR, FQNEAQ (reference sequence). The germline V and J ends were trimmed by 9 bases and 2 bases, with 14 bases remaining between them. As DNA, the CDR3 is TGTGCCAGTGTTTCTAGCTGGCCCTACAATGAGCAGTTCTTC. Translating it yields CASVSSWPYNEQFF.

The gene calls are TRBV5-1 and TRBJ2-1; TRBD2 matches 7 bases. V lost 4 bases and J lost 8; bases outside the gene matches: 9. CDR1 SGHRS and CDR2 YFSETQ come from the germline V gene. The CDR3 runs 14 residues. The CDR3 is CASSPGREIDEQFF. CDR3 DNA: TGCGCCAGCAGCCCAGGGCGGGAGATCGATGAGCAGTTCTTC.

The chain joins TRBV27 to TRBJ1-1; D unresolved. The germline V and J ends were trimmed by 3 bases and 1 base, with 9 bases remaining between them. CDR3 size: 14 residues. The germline V gene has CDR1 MNHEY and CDR2 SMNVEV (reference sequence). The CDR3 here is CASSLGIWNTEAFF. In DNA form, the CDR3 reads TGTGCCAGCAGTTTGGGCATTTGGAACACTGAAGCTTTCTTT.

In this sample, this clone turned up once. The chain employs TRBV5-1 and TRBJ2-1; TRBD2 matches 8 bases. CDR3 length: 19 amino acids. Germline trimming cut 2 bases from V and 4 bases from J; bases unmatched to any gene: 17. Per the germline V gene, CDR1 is SGHRS and CDR2 is YFSETQ. CDR3 DNA sequence: TGCGCCAGCAGCTTCGGGAGCCCGAACGGGAGGGCCTCTTACAATGAGCAGTTCTTC. Its protein product is CASSFGSPNGRASYNEQFF.

The chain couples TRBV6-1 to TRBJ1-2; D is unclear. The CDR3 has 16 amino acids. Germline CDR1 reads MNHNS; CDR2 reads SASEGT. Between the trimmed V and J ends, which lost 0 bases and 3 bases, there was a span of 14 bases. CDR3 region: CASSEASNVQHYGYTF. The CDR3 DNA reads as TGTGCCAGCAGTGAAGCGAGCAATGTACAGCACTATGGCTACACCTTC.

V gene TRBV29-1 combines with J gene TRBJ2-5; D is unclear. This CDR3 comprises 14 residues. V lost 4 bases to trimming and J lost 4 bases, with 16 bases between them. The germline CDR1 and CDR2 sequences are SQVTM and ANQGSEA. CDR3 sequence reads: CSVVLGEVGETQYF. The CDR3 bases are TGCAGCGTTGTGTTAGGAGAGGTAGGAGAGACCCAGTACTTC. Full variable domain (outside the CDR3, taken from reference TRBV29-1 and TRBJ2-5): SAVISQKPSRDICQRGTSLTIQCQVDSQVTMMFWYRQQPGQSLTLIATANQGSEATYESGFVIDKFPISRPNLTFSTLTVSNMSPEDSSIYLCSVVLGEVGETQYFGPGTRLLVL.

This clone was seen once. The chain is built from TRBV20-1 and TRBJ1-1, with D possibly matching TRBD1 (6 bases). The ends were cut back, 3 bases at V and 0 bases at J, with 14 bases in the middle. Germline CDR1 is DFQATT and CDR2 is SNEGSKA (reference sequence). This CDR3 region has 15 residues. CDR3 amino acids: CSASRDISMNTEAFF. For the CDR3, the DNA is TGCAGTGCTAGTAGGGACATTAGCATGAACACTGAAGCTTTCTTT.

J is TRBJ2-5 and V is TRBV19; D is possibly TRBD1 (6 bases). This CDR3 is built from 15 residues. Germline V gene lookup returns CDR1 LNHDA and CDR2 SQIVND (reference sequence). V dropped 5 bases and J dropped 3 bases, with 16 bases sitting between them. CDR3 coding DNA: TGTGCCAGTAGTGCGGCAGGGGCTGGTAAAGAGACCCAGTACTTC. Translation gives CASSAAGAGKETQYF.

The chain is built from TRBV11-2 and TRBJ1-6; maybe TRBD1 (6 bases). V lost 4 bases to trimming and J lost 4 bases, with 11 bases between them. Germline CDR1 and CDR2: SGHAT and FQNNGV. There are 15 residues in the CDR3. CDR3 in amino acids: CASSSSGTYNSPLHF. The CDR3 coding sequence is TGTGCCAGCAGCTCCTCCGGGACATATAATTCACCCCTCCACTTT.

Points on this clone: Other nucleotide sequences in the sample specify the same CDR3. The CDR3 nucleotides are TGTGCCAGCAGCCAGGGGACAGGGACTGAAGCTTTCTTT. Translated, it gives CASSQGTGTEAFF. V usage is TRBV14 and J usage is TRBJ1-1; 9 bases map to TRBD1. V lost 3 bases, J lost 5 bases, and 1 base stayed unmatched. This CDR3 has 13 residues. The germline gives CDR1 SGHDN, CDR2 FVKESK.

The chain joins TRBV2 to TRBJ1-1; D unresolved. The length of the CDR3 is 11 residues. V lost 3 bases and J 7 bases, leaving 6 bases between the germline ends. Germline CDR1 reads SNHLY; CDR2 reads FYNNEI. CDR3 DNA sequence: TGTGCCAGCAGTGAGGGCCGTGAAGCTTTCTTT. This encodes CASSEGREAFF.

The rearrangement joins TRBV18 to TRBJ1-5; the D is unclear. Germline V gives CDR1 KGHSH, CDR2 LQKENI. The CDR3 loop spans 13 amino acids. The germline V and J ends were trimmed by 1 base and 7 bases, with 8 bases remaining between them. CDR3 nucleotides: TGTGCCAGCTCACCACGGGAGAAGCAGCCCCAGCATTTT. This translates into CASSPREKQPQHF.

The V and J genes are TRBV10-2 and TRBJ2-2; 11 bases are a match to TRBD2. The CDR3 loop spans 15 amino acids. Germline V gene lookup returns CDR1 WSHSY and CDR2 SAAADI. Trimming cost V 6 bases and J 4 bases; bases outside gene matches: 4. The CDR3 here is CASRTGTSGTGELFF. The CDR3 DNA is TGCGCCAGCAGGACCGGGACTAGCGGCACCGGGGAGCTGTTTTTT.

The gene calls are TRBV19 and TRBJ1-1, with 10 bases that match TRBD1. Trimming cost V 5 bases and J 0 bases; bases outside gene matches: 6. Germline V lookup: CDR1 LNHDA, CDR2 SQIVND (reference sequence). This CDR3 contains 16 residues. The CDR3 reads CASSARQGAVNTEAFF. The CDR3 DNA is TGTGCCAGTAGTGCCCGACAGGGGGCCGTGAACACTGAAGCTTTCTTT.

J is TRBJ2-5 and V is TRBV19; tentatively, D is TRBD2 (5 bases). Germline loops: CDR1 LNHDA, CDR2 SQIVND (reference sequence). Between the trimmed V and J ends, which lost 3 bases and 9 bases, there was a span of 17 bases. The CDR3 extends over 14 amino acids. CDR3 sequence: CASSMNDYVGAQYF. The CDR3 DNA reads as TGTGCCAGTAGTATGAATGACTACGTTGGTGCCCAGTACTTC.

This clone was picked up a small number of times. This sequence joins TRBV10-1 and TRBJ2-1; 7 nucleotides align to TRBD2. The CDR3 consists of 14 residues. The junction had 6 bases not matched to a gene; V was cut back by 8 bases and J by 2 bases. CDR1 is WNHNN and CDR2 is SYGVQD in the germline V gene (reference sequence). CDR3 amino acids: CASSSGTTYNEQFF. The CDR3, as DNA: TGCGCCAGCTCTTCCGGGACTACCTACAATGAGCAGTTCTTC.

The gene calls are TRBV2 and TRBJ1-1; D might be TRBD1 (5 bases). The CDR3 consists of 11 residues. The V end lost 6 bases, the J end lost 9 bases, and 11 bases lay between the germline ends. In germline, CDR1 is SNHLY, CDR2 FYNNEI. In DNA, the CDR3 is TGTGCCAGCAGGGAACAGGTTAAAGCTTTCTTT. Protein sequence: CASREQVKAFF.

Only one count was recorded for this clone. The chain combines TRBV19 with TRBJ2-1; weak D call: TRBD1 (5 bases). V was shortened by 0 bases and J by 3 bases, with 21 bases between the two germline ends. The CDR3 covers 19 residues. CDR1 and CDR2 from the germline V gene are LNHDA and SQIVND (reference sequence). The CDR3 DNA sequence: TGTGCCAGTAGTATAGATCCAGGGTCAGGGCGGAATGGCTACAATGAGCAGTTCTTC. Translation gives CASSIDPGSGRNGYNEQFF.

J is TRBJ1-4 and V is TRBV28; possibly TRBD1 for D (5 bases). V was clipped by 8 bases and J by 0 bases, with 10 bases between them. CDR3 length equals 14 residues. Germline loops: CDR1 MDHEN, CDR2 SYDVKM. The DNA for the CDR3 is TGTGCCAGCGGCAGGGTGGCAACTAATGAAAAACTGTTTTTT. Its protein is CASGRVATNEKLFF. The full variable domain, completed using reference TRBV28 and TRBJ1-4, is DVKVTQSSRYLVKRTGEKVFLECVQDMDHENMFWYRQDPGLGLRLIYFSYDVKMKEKGDIPEGYSVSREKKERFSLILESASTNQTSMYLCASGRVATNEKLFFGSGTQLSVL.

The V gene is TRBV5-1, the J gene TRBJ2-7; D is unclear. CDR1 is SGHRS, CDR2 YFSETQ, per germline. The CDR3 runs 15 residues. V was trimmed by 0 bases and J by 0 bases, leaving 10 bases between them. CDR3 in amino acids: CASSLGPADSYEQYF. In nucleotides, the CDR3 is TGCGCCAGCAGCTTGGGTCCCGCCGACTCCTACGAGCAGTACTTC.

The chain employs TRBV5-8 and TRBJ1-1, with D tentatively TRBD1 (6 bases). Deletions cut 7 bases from V and 5 bases from J, with 21 bases between. This CDR3 has 15 residues. The V gene's germline CDR1 is SGHTS and CDR2 YDEGEE. The CDR3 DNA reads TGTGCCAGCTTCCCACAGGGCCTAAGGGGAACTGAAGCTTTCTTT. It is translated as CASFPQGLRGTEAFF. The whole variable domain, remainder taken from reference TRBV5-8 and TRBJ1-1, is EAGVTQSPTHLIKTRGQQATLRCSPISGHTSVYWYQQALGLGLQFLLWYDEGEERNRGNFPPRFSGRQFPNYSSELNVNALELEDSALYLCASFPQGLRGTEAFFGQGTRLTVV.

The rearrangement links TRBV19 to TRBJ2-2, with a possible D match to TRBD2 (5 bases). The CDR3 length is 16 residues. From germline, CDR1 is LNHDA and CDR2 SQIVND (reference sequence). V dropped 4 bases and J dropped 1 base, with 13 bases sitting between them. This CDR3 is CASSTPPGLNTGELFF. The CDR3 nucleotides read TGTGCCAGTAGTACCCCCCCTGGACTGAACACCGGGGAGCTGTTTTTT.

The rearrangement joins TRBV10-3 to TRBJ2-3, with 8 positions matching TRBD1. The CDR3 is 15 residues long. V was pared by 5 bases and J by 4 bases, with 8 bases of the junction left unmatched. Germline V CDR1 and CDR2: ENHRY, SYGVKD. The CDR3: CAISRTGTLSDTQYF. CDR3 coding DNA: TGTGCCATCAGTCGGACAGGGACCTTGTCAGATACGCAGTATTTT.

The chain uses TRBV19 and TRBJ2-1; 7 bases are a match to TRBD2. V gave up 0 bases and J gave up 9 bases; unmatched junction bases: 17. This CDR3 contains 18 residues. CDR1 is LNHDA, CDR2 SQIVND, per germline (reference sequence). CDR3 in amino acids: CASSIDRGAGARGTEQFF. CDR3 bases: TGTGCCAGTAGTATAGATCGAGGCGCGGGAGCCCGGGGTACTGAGCAGTTCTTC.